The 22 T cell receptor beta chains given below trace back to one sample, sequenced in a study of T-cell memory formation after mild COVID-19. TCRdb ran MiXCR on the 5' RACE reads and lists one entry per CDR3 protein. The table has approximately 300,000 distinct CDR3 sequences, approximately 15% seen once. Sequenced sample: PBMCs or a T cell subset sorted from them (not recorded which). All receptors derive from a man younger than 30 who had mild COVID-19 (a few samples of this study predate the infection). Cell type and time point are not known.

This clonotype was observed at least ten times. The V call is TRBV4-1, the J call TRBJ1-6; tentatively, D is TRBD1 (5 bases). The CDR3 loop spans 14 amino acids. From germline, CDR1 is MGHRA and CDR2 YSYEKL. Between the trimmed V and J ends, which lost 3 bases and 10 bases, there was a span of 13 bases. CDR3 DNA: TGCGCCAGCAGCCACCCAGGGTGGAGCTCACCCCTCCACTTT. It encodes CASSHPGWSSPLHF.

This chain connects TRBV28 to TRBJ1-6; TRBD1 might be the D (5 bases). Germline CDR1 is MDHEN and CDR2 is SYDVKM. Between the trimmed V and J ends, which lost 1 base and 7 bases, there was a span of 14 bases. This CDR3 contains 16 residues. This CDR3 reads CASSLLGRGKNSPLHF. The CDR3 coding sequence is TGTGCCAGCAGTTTATTGGGACGCGGGAAGAATTCACCCCTCCACTTT.

The chain links TRBV11-2 to TRBJ2-2; 12 nucleotides line up with TRBD2. Germline CDR1 is SGHAT and CDR2 is FQNNGV. The CDR3 contains 18 residues. Unmatched junction bases numbered 10, after V lost 4 bases and J lost 4 bases. The DNA for the CDR3 is TGTGCCAGCAGCTCTCCCCTAGCGGGGGGGCCGGGCACCGGGGAGCTGTTTTTT. This sequence encodes CASSSPLAGGPGTGELFF.

At least ten counts were recorded for this clonotype. The chain employs TRBV5-1 and TRBJ2-7; D might be TRBD1 (5 bases). CDR3 size: 13 residues. V was cut by 5 bases and J by 4 bases, with 13 bases left in between. In germline, CDR1 is SGHRS, CDR2 YFSETQ. CDR3 in amino acids: CASSSGPGYEQYV. For the CDR3, the DNA is TGCGCCAGCAGTTCCGGTCCAGGGTACGAGCAGTACGTC.

There are many counts of this clonotype. This chain's CDR3 is CASSPPRTGKEQFF. CDR3 sequence (DNA): TGTGCCAGCAGTCCCCCTCGGACAGGAAAGGAGCAGTTCTTC. The gene calls are TRBV28 and TRBJ2-1; 7 bases agree with TRBD1. The germline V gene has CDR1 MDHEN and CDR2 SYDVKM. This CDR3 contains 14 residues. The V segment lost 5 bases and the J segment 10 bases; nucleotides outside the gene matches: 11.

This clonotype has a handful of counts. As DNA, the CDR3 is TGTGCCAGCAGCACGACTAGCGGAGAGACCCAGTACTTC. Its protein product is CASSTTSGETQYF. The chain links TRBV5-6 to TRBJ2-5; TRBD2 matches 9 bases. From germline, CDR1 is SGHDT and CDR2 YYEEEE. Trimming at V came to 4 bases and at J to 4 bases, leaving 2 bases not matched to a gene. The CDR3 is made up of 13 amino acids.

V gene TRBV4-1 combines with J gene TRBJ1-4; D call uncertain. Trimming removed 4 bases at V and 4 bases at J, with 13 bases between. From germline, CDR1 is MGHRA and CDR2 YSYEKL. The CDR3 runs 15 residues. The CDR3 is CASSPWSGVNEKLFF. Here the CDR3 DNA reads TGCGCCAGCAGCCCTTGGTCAGGAGTTAATGAAAAACTGTTTTTT.

V is TRBV11-1 and J is TRBJ2-7; D unclear. Trimming removed 1 base from V and 2 bases from J, with 6 bases in between. CDR1 is SGHAT, CDR2 FQDESV, per germline (reference sequence). This CDR3 comprises 13 residues. CDR3: CASSLESAYEQYF. CDR3 bases: TGTGCCAGCAGCTTAGAATCGGCCTACGAGCAGTACTTC.

This chain uses TRBV20-1 with TRBJ2-7; 11 positions agree with TRBD1. V was clipped by 5 bases and J by 3 bases; unmatched bases: 3. The length of the CDR3 is 13 residues. Germline lookup yields CDR1 DFQATT and CDR2 SNEGSKA (reference sequence). DNA of the CDR3: TGCAGTGCTTTGGACAGGGGGCGCTACGAGCAGTACTTC. Encoded protein: CSALDRGRYEQYF.

This clonotype showed up just a few times. V and J are TRBV5-8 and TRBJ2-4; 7 bases are a match to TRBD1. With V trimmed by 7 bases and J by 1 base, 11 bases remained unmatched. CDR3 size: 16 residues. CDR1 and CDR2 from the germline V gene are SGHTS and YDEGEE. The CDR3 coding sequence is TGTGCCAGCCGCCACAGGGACAGCATCGCCAAAAACATTCAGTACTTC. It yields the protein CASRHRDSIAKNIQYF.

This clonotype was seen ten or more times. The genes are TRBV10-3 and TRBJ2-1; 10 bases are a match to TRBD2. This CDR3 spans 15 amino acids. J lost 10 bases, V lost 4 bases, and 10 bases had no gene match. Germline CDR1 reads ENHRY; CDR2 reads SYGVKD. The chain's CDR3 is CAISAGTSEVTEQFF. The CDR3 coding sequence is TGTGCCATCAGTGCGGGGACTAGCGAGGTCACGGAGCAGTTCTTC.

This clonotype was detected a few times. The V and J genes are TRBV7-3 and TRBJ2-5, with 10 bases lining up with TRBD2. V shed 3 bases, J shed 5 bases, and the junction held 6 bases outside the gene matches. The CDR3 spans 15 residues. Looked up from germline, CDR1 is SGHTA and CDR2 is FQGTGA. CDR3 coding DNA: TGTGCCAGCAGCTTGCTAGCGGGGGCTGGGGAGACCCAGTACTTC. Translation: CASSLLAGAGETQYF.

This clonotype has a handful of counts. This rearrangement joins TRBV4-1 to TRBJ2-1, with 7 positions matching TRBD1. Looked up from germline, CDR1 is MGHRA and CDR2 is YSYEKL. J was trimmed by 2 bases and V by 4 bases; bases with no gene match: 2. There are 14 residues in the CDR3. CDR3 nucleotide sequence: TGCGCCAGCAGCCTCCAGGGGGCCTACAATGAGCAGTTCTTC. Translation: CASSLQGAYNEQFF.

This clonotype was picked up many times. The rearrangement uses TRBV11-2 and TRBJ1-4; the match to TRBD1 covers 7 bases. This CDR3 is built from 14 residues. The V and J ends lost 5 bases and 7 bases, in that order; junction bases with no gene match: 7. Looked up from germline, CDR1 is SGHAT and CDR2 is FQNNGV. The CDR3 coding sequence is TGTGCCAGCAGCAACGACAGGGTCGGTGAAAAACTGTTTTTT. This translates into CASSNDRVGEKLFF. Combining the CDR3 with reference TRBV11-2 and TRBJ1-4 gives the whole variable domain EAGVAQSPRYKIIEKRQSVAFWCNPISGHATLYWYQQILGQGPKLLIQFQNNGVVDDSQLPKDRFSAERLKGVDSTLKIQPAKLEDSAVYLCASSNDRVGEKLFFGSGTQLSVL.

In its sample, this clonotype was seen a few times. CDR3 DNA: TGTGCCAGCAGTTACTCCGGTCAGCCCCAGCATTTT. The encoded protein is CASSYSGQPQHF. V is TRBV6-2 or TRBV6-3 and J is TRBJ1-5, with unresolved D. The ends were cut back, 0 bases at V and 6 bases at J, with 3 bases in the middle. This CDR3 is built from 12 residues. Germline-derived CDR1 and CDR2 are MNHEY and SVGEGT.

The sample holds a few counts of this clonotype. The chain joins TRBV6-1 to TRBJ2-1; the match to TRBD1 covers 8 bases. The CDR3 totals 14 residues. Germline V lookup: CDR1 MNHNS, CDR2 SASEGT. The trim removed 4 bases at V and 4 bases at J, leaving 3 bases unmatched. The DNA for the CDR3 is TGTGCCAGCAGTGTAGACAGGGGTTACAATGAGCAGTTCTTC. This gives the protein CASSVDRGYNEQFF.

This clonotype was seen only a few times. The chain joins TRBV18 to TRBJ1-2; no firm D call. From germline, CDR1 is KGHSH and CDR2 LQKENI. The CDR3 sequence is 12 residues long. V was pared by 3 bases and J by 8 bases, with 10 bases between. The chain's CDR3 is CASSPGREGYTF. Here the CDR3 DNA reads TGTGCCAGCTCACCGGGGAGGGAAGGCTACACCTTC.

The chain has TRBV12-5 and TRBJ2-4, with D unclear. Germline lookup yields CDR1 LGHNT and CDR2 FRNRAP. Trimming took 6 bases from V and 7 from J, leaving 16 bases between them. CDR3 length: 14 amino acids. Here the CDR3 DNA reads TGTGCTAGTGGCCCCTCGCCACGGTGGAACATTCAGTACTTC. Encoded protein: CASGPSPRWNIQYF.

The chain joins TRBV20-1 to TRBJ2-4; 8 positions match TRBD2. Germline V lookup: CDR1 DFQATT, CDR2 SNEGSKA (reference sequence). The trim removed 0 bases at V and 5 bases at J, leaving 6 bases unmatched. This CDR3 contains 15 residues. CDR3 DNA sequence: TGCAGTGCTAGAGAAGGTAGCGGGGTTGAAAACATTCAGTACTTC. Translation gives CSAREGSGVENIQYF.

This clonotype was detected only a few times. This chain uses TRBV6-5 with TRBJ2-2; D unclear. Germline CDR1 and CDR2: MNHEY and SVGAGI. V lost 6 bases, J lost 5 bases, and 13 bases lay in between. CDR3 length equals 14 residues. CDR3 sequence (DNA): TGTGCCAGCAGGGGAACGTGGGAAACCGGGGAGCTGTTTTTT. It specifies CASRGTWETGELFF.

V gene TRBV18 combines with J gene TRBJ2-1; possibly TRBD1 for D (7 bases). In germline, CDR1 is KGHSH, CDR2 LQKENI. V gave up 0 bases and J gave up 0 bases, with 9 bases separating them. The CDR3 length is 16 residues. CDR3 protein: CASSPPQGGSYNEQFF. The DNA of the CDR3 is TGTGCCAGCTCACCACCTCAGGGGGGCTCCTACAATGAGCAGTTCTTC. The variable domain in full, completed from reference TRBV18 and TRBJ2-1, reads NAGVMQNPRHLVRRRGQEARLRCSPMKGHSHVYWYRQLPEEGLKFMVYLQKENIIDESGMPKERFSAEFPKEGPSILRIQQVVRGDSAAYFCASSPPQGGSYNEQFFGPGTRLTVL.

The chain recombines TRBV3-1 with TRBJ1-2; D remains ambiguous. The germline V gene has CDR1 LGHDT and CDR2 YNNKEL (reference sequence). The V and J ends lost 2 bases and 8 bases respectively, with 12 bases between them. The CDR3 spans 13 residues. CDR3 protein: CASSQRGGEGYTF. The CDR3 DNA is TGTGCCAGCAGCCAACGGGGAGGTGAAGGCTACACCTTC.